This T cell receptor beta chain was found in a study of T cell responses to AZD1222 COVID-19 vaccine. Method: immunoSEQ multiplex PCR; TCRdb's copy keeps in-frame clones and lacks some. Altogether roughly 180,000 clones are present, around 92% being singletons, with the ten largest covering approximately 1.2%. Per the germline V gene, CDR1 is SNHLY and CDR2 is FYNNEI. Germline trimming cut 6 bases from V and 7 bases from J; bases unmatched to any gene: 8. CDR3 length: 14 amino acids. The rearrangement joins TRBV2 to TRBJ1-4; 7 nucleotides align to TRBD1. This sample comprised peripheral blood, obtained 28 days after the second AZD1222 dose. The origin of this receptor is an adult who received the AZD1222 COVID-19 vaccine. The CDR3 DNA reads TGTGCCAGCAGGTCGGCAGGGGGAAGTGAAAAACTGTTTTTT. This encodes CASRSAGGSEKLFF.